This T cell receptor beta chain was retrieved from a study of CD8+CD57+ T cells in acquired aplastic anemia. Study as a whole: The DNA of sorted CD4+ and CD8+ cells averaged approximately 3.4 ug.

The germline V gene encodes CDR1 SGDLS and CDR2 YYNGEE. J gave up 1 base and V 6 bases, and 7 bases lay outside the gene matches. The length of the CDR3 is 15 residues. Genomic DNA, serving as template, underwent TCR beta VDJ and CDR3 profiling. TCRdb reprocessed the reads via MiXCR and lists one record per CDR3 protein. Of approximately 150,000 distinct CDR3 sequences in the sample, over 70% are singletons; the top ten hold 40% to 60%. Selection for sequencing was limited to patients who had shown CD8+CD57+ cell expansion by flow cytometry. Findings and caveats of the study: In common between the patients and the controls were more than 25 CD8+ CDR3 sequences.

Worth noting for this clonotype: Its antigen is unidentified.

Material: sorted CD4+, CD8+, or CD8+CD57+ T cells (not recorded which) from PBMCs. This TCR came from a human donor with aplastic anemia. The J gene is TRBJ1-2, the V gene TRBV9, with 9 positions matching TRBD1. The CDR3 DNA follows: TGTGCCAGCACGTTAGGACAGGGGTTTAACTATGGCTACACCTTC. Translated: CASTLGQGFNYGYTF.